One and the same sample provided the 27 T cell receptor beta chains below, sequenced in a study of cytomegalovirus exposure and HLA in healthy donors. The PCR used 60 Vbeta and 13 Jbeta primers. Sequencing used immunoSEQ multiplex PCR; TCRdb keeps in-frame clones, though not all of them. This sample has about 180,000 clones, with roughly 79% found just once. Source material: PBMCs. All receptors derive from a woman between 18 and 29 years old in good health and CMV-seropositive.

This chain uses TRBV5-1 with TRBJ1-3; D possibly corresponds to TRBD1 (6 bases). This CDR3 spans 15 amino acids. Germline V gives CDR1 SGHRS, CDR2 YFSETQ. The ends were cut back, 2 bases at V and 3 bases at J, with 12 bases in the middle. The CDR3 region is CASSFDGGGGNTIYF. The DNA of the CDR3 is TGCGCCAGCAGCTTCGATGGGGGCGGTGGAAACACCATATATTTT.

The gene calls are TRBV11-3 and TRBJ2-1; 9 nucleotides align to TRBD2. The V gene's germline CDR1 is SGHNT and CDR2 YENEEA. The V and J ends lost 2 bases and 6 bases, in that order; junction bases with no gene match: 5. The CDR3 is made up of 15 amino acids. CDR3 sequence reads: CASSLRAGGLNEQFF. The CDR3 bases are TGTGCCAGCAGCTTACGAGCGGGGGGCCTCAATGAGCAGTTCTTC.

The chain is built from TRBV10-3 and TRBJ1-5; a possible D gene is TRBD1 (6 bases). The CDR3 is 15 residues long. V was trimmed by 5 bases and J by 0 bases, leaving 11 bases between them. Germline V lookup: CDR1 ENHRY, CDR2 SYGVKD. CDR3 DNA: TGTGCCATCAGTCGGACAGCCGATAGCAATCAGCCCCAGCATTTT. It is translated as CAISRTADSNQPQHF.

This chain links TRBV4-1 with TRBJ1-5, with TRBD1 as a possible D gene (6 bases). V lost 7 bases, J lost 4 bases, and 14 bases lay in between. Germline V gives CDR1 MGHRA, CDR2 YSYEKL. This CDR3 spans 14 amino acids. The CDR3 DNA sequence: TGCGCCAGCACCGCTACAGGGTTAAATCAGCCCCAGCATTTT. Encoded protein: CASTATGLNQPQHF.

This sequence joins TRBV18 and TRBJ1-1; the D is unclear. The CDR3 loop spans 14 amino acids. Germline V CDR1 and CDR2: KGHSH, LQKENI. Trimming shortened V by 4 bases and J by 1 base, and 10 bases separated the two germline ends. CDR3 nucleotides: TGTGCCAGCTCACAGAGGCAAGGGAACACTGAAGCTTTCTTT. Translating gives CASSQRQGNTEAFF.

This clone appeared a single time. This chain uses TRBV5-8 with TRBJ2-3, with 9 positions matching TRBD2. Germline V gene data show CDR1 as SGHTS and CDR2 as YDEGEE. V was pared by 4 bases and J by 1 base, with 7 bases of the junction left unmatched. The length of the CDR3 is 16 residues. CDR3 sequence (DNA): TGTGCCAGCAGCCCGTTCGCTAGCGGGGGCACAGATACGCAGTATTTT. It codes for CASSPFASGGTDTQYF.

The V and J genes are TRBV25-1 and TRBJ2-7; 10 nucleotides match TRBD1. From germline, CDR1 is MGHDK and CDR2 SYGVNS. CDR3 length: 12 amino acids. The junction had 4 bases not matched to a gene; V was cut back by 8 bases and J by 6 bases. The CDR3 sequence: CASRTGGLEQYF. DNA of the CDR3: TGTGCCAGCCGGACAGGGGGGCTCGAGCAGTACTTC.

The gene calls are TRBV5-6 and TRBJ1-1; D is possibly TRBD1 (6 bases). Trimming removed 7 bases at V and 0 bases at J, with 19 bases between. The CDR3 loop spans 16 amino acids. CDR1 is SGHDT, CDR2 YYEEEE, per germline. The CDR3 nucleotides are TGTGCCAGCGGACCTTACAGGGTCTTCATGAACACTGAAGCTTTCTTT. It yields the protein CASGPYRVFMNTEAFF.

The rearrangement links TRBV7-9 to TRBJ2-3; 8 bases line up with TRBD1. This CDR3 contains 16 residues. After removal of 1 base from V and 5 bases from J, the junction contained 8 bases not matched to a gene. Germline V CDR1 and CDR2: SEHNR, FQNEAQ (reference sequence). CDR3 protein: CASSLGSQGARDTQYF. CDR3 nucleotides: TGTGCCAGCAGCTTAGGGAGTCAGGGGGCACGAGATACGCAGTATTTT. Full variable domain (remainder filled in from reference TRBV7-9 and TRBJ2-3): DTGVSQNPRHKITKRGQNVTFRCDPISEHNRLYWYRQTLGQGPEFLTYFQNEAQLEKSRLLSDRFSAERPKGSFSTLEIQRTEQGDSAMYLCASSLGSQGARDTQYFGPGTRLTVL.

The chain employs TRBV11-3 and TRBJ1-2, with D perhaps TRBD1 (6 bases). The CDR3 consists of 16 residues. With 4 bases removed from V and 4 bases from J, the gap between germline ends came to 19 bases. Germline CDR1 SGHNT, CDR2 YENEEA. The CDR3 sequence is CASSSGTPELPYGYTF. In DNA form, the CDR3 reads TGTGCCAGCAGCTCCGGGACACCCGAACTACCCTATGGCTACACCTTC.

The chain couples TRBV9 to TRBJ2-5; 7 bases are shared with TRBD2. The CDR3 runs to 15 residues. Trimming took 1 base from V and 2 from J; bases not matched to a gene: 5. CDR1 is SGDLS, CDR2 YYNGEE, per germline. CDR3 in amino acids: CASSVSGLDQETQYF. The CDR3 DNA reads TGTGCCAGCAGCGTATCCGGACTAGATCAAGAGACCCAGTACTTC.

The chain joins TRBV9 to TRBJ2-2; 8 bases match TRBD2. CDR1 is SGDLS, CDR2 YYNGEE, per germline. This CDR3 is 17 amino acids long. The junction had 9 bases not matched to a gene; V was cut back by 2 bases and J by 3 bases. The CDR3 DNA reads TGTGCCAGCAGCGTCTTGACGGGGGGGTATGACACCGGGGAGCTGTTTTTT. As protein: CASSVLTGGYDTGELFF.

This clone appeared once. The chain combines TRBV28 with TRBJ2-7; 9 nucleotides match TRBD1. Germline CDR1 reads MDHEN; CDR2 reads SYDVKM. J lost 3 bases, V lost 5 bases, and 11 bases had no gene match. This CDR3 has 16 residues. The CDR3 DNA is TGTGCCAGCAGTCCCCCCCTCGGGACAGGGCTCTACGAGCAGTACTTC. Protein: CASSPPLGTGLYEQYF.

A few counts support this clone. The gene calls are TRBV6-5 and TRBJ2-7; D is ambiguous. This CDR3 spans 11 amino acids. CDR1 is MNHEY and CDR2 is SVGAGI in the germline V gene. The V gene lost 5 bases and the J gene lost 7 bases, with 9 bases spanning the gap. The DNA of the CDR3 is TGTGCCAGCAGTACTTTTCGGGAGCAGTACTTC. This sequence encodes CASSTFREQYF.

V usage is TRBV4-1 and J usage is TRBJ2-4; 8 bases line up with TRBD1. V shed 3 bases and J 3 bases; nucleotides not matched to a gene: 4. The CDR3 is made up of 15 amino acids. Germline loops: CDR1 MGHRA, CDR2 YSYEKL. CDR3 loop: CASSQYRGDKNIQYF. The CDR3 DNA sequence: TGCGCCAGCAGCCAGTACAGGGGGGACAAAAACATTCAGTACTTC.

The chain combines TRBV7-3 with TRBJ2-5, with TRBD2 matching over 8 bases. Germline trimming cut 2 bases from V and 3 bases from J; bases unmatched to any gene: 5. Germline-derived CDR1 and CDR2 are SGHTA and FQGTGA. This CDR3 has 15 residues. In DNA form, the CDR3 reads TGTGCCAGCAGCTTATTTCCAGCGGGGGAAGAGACCCAGTACTTC. It is translated as CASSLFPAGEETQYF.

The chain combines TRBV7-2 with TRBJ1-5, with D maybe TRBD1 (6 bases). V dropped 4 bases and J dropped 4 bases, with 8 bases sitting between them. CDR1 and CDR2 from the germline V gene are SGHTA and FQGNSA. The CDR3 contains 13 residues. Here the CDR3 DNA reads TGTGCCAGCAGCTCCACAGGGAATCAGCCCCAGCATTTT. Its translation is CASSSTGNQPQHF.

This clone appeared once. The chain combines TRBV7-6 with TRBJ2-7; D possibly corresponds to TRBD1 (5 bases). CDR3 length equals 14 residues. With 2 bases removed from V and 1 base from J, the gap between germline ends came to 9 bases. Germline V gene sequence: CDR1 SGHVS, CDR2 FNYEAQ. The CDR3: CASSLSQGSYEQYF. The CDR3 DNA follows: TGTGCCAGCAGCTTATCCCAGGGTTCCTACGAGCAGTACTTC.

The rearrangement uses TRBV27 and TRBJ2-7, with TRBD1 as a possible D gene (6 bases). Per the germline V gene, CDR1 is MNHEY and CDR2 is SMNVEV (reference sequence). This CDR3 has 13 residues. V dropped 8 bases and J dropped 5 bases, with 16 bases sitting between them. The DNA for the CDR3 is TGTGCCAGCTCCTCCCTTCGACAGGACGAGCAGTACTTC. It specifies CASSSLRQDEQYF.

The chain links TRBV9 to TRBJ2-7; TRBD1 matches at 9 bases. The CDR3 extends over 14 amino acids. The J segment lost 2 bases and the V segment lost 0 bases, leaving 0 bases of the junction unmatched. Germline loops: CDR1 SGDLS, CDR2 YYNGEE. This CDR3 is CASSVGQGAYEQYF. DNA for the CDR3: TGTGCCAGCAGCGTAGGACAGGGGGCCTACGAGCAGTACTTC.

The V and J genes are TRBV9 and TRBJ2-2; TRBD1 agrees at 7 bases. The CDR3 loop spans 16 amino acids. Germline V gene data show CDR1 as SGDLS and CDR2 as YYNGEE. The ends lost 0 bases at V and 7 bases at J; junction bases unmatched: 9. The DNA for the CDR3 is TGTGCCAGCAGCGTAGTAGAGGGGGCAGGAGGCGGGGAGCTGTTTTTT. Encoded protein: CASSVVEGAGGGELFF.

The chain has TRBV5-6 and TRBJ2-5; no definite D call. From germline, CDR1 is SGHDT and CDR2 YYEEEE. Trimming stripped 4 bases from V and 1 base from J, with 11 bases between. This CDR3 spans 14 amino acids. The DNA of the CDR3 is TGTGCCAGCAGCCAGACGACACCCCAAGAGACCCAGTACTTC. Protein: CASSQTTPQETQYF.

The chain is built from TRBV7-2 and TRBJ2-1; 13 bases line up with TRBD2. The CDR3 loop spans 18 amino acids. Germline V gene data show CDR1 as SGHTA and CDR2 as FQGNSA. V was clipped by 4 bases and J by 2 bases; unmatched bases: 8. This CDR3 is CASSWKLAGGLPYNEQFF. The CDR3 DNA follows: TGTGCCAGCAGCTGGAAACTAGCGGGGGGGCTCCCCTACAATGAGCAGTTCTTC.

Concerning this clone: Other DNA sequences of this sample code for an identical CDR3. The V call is TRBV18, the J call TRBJ1-1, with D perhaps matching TRBD1 (5 bases). This CDR3 has 13 residues. Per the germline V gene, CDR1 is KGHSH and CDR2 is LQKENI. V was shortened by 3 bases and J by 2 bases, with 7 bases between the two germline ends. This CDR3 is CASSPQGNTEAFF. Written as DNA, the CDR3 is TGTGCCAGCTCACCCCAGGGTAACACTGAAGCTTTCTTT.

A remark on this clone: One end of the junction is discordant with germline, which a read error may explain. The V call is TRBV7-7, the J call TRBJ2-3; tentatively, D is TRBD2 (5 bases). Germline assignment: CDR1 SSHAT and CDR2 FNYEAQ (reference sequence). The CDR3 totals 14 residues. As DNA, the CDR3 is TGTGCTAGCAGCTTAGACGGGATCACAGATACGCAGTATTTT. This translates into CASSLDGITDTQYF.

The chain links TRBV19 to TRBJ2-1; weak D call: TRBD2 (6 bases). Germline V gene sequence: CDR1 LNHDA, CDR2 SQIVND (reference sequence). The CDR3 has 15 residues. V gave up 7 bases and J gave up 7 bases, with 20 bases separating them. CDR3 amino acids: CASTNRGGPGNEQFF. In nucleotides, the CDR3 is TGTGCCAGTACCAACCGAGGAGGGCCGGGGAATGAGCAGTTCTTC.

This chain links TRBV23-1 with TRBJ1-2; D remains unclear. TRBV23-1 is identified as an open reading frame with a role that is uncertain. CDR3 length equals 8 residues. V lost 11 bases to trimming and J lost 8 bases, with 6 bases between them. The CDR3 DNA reads TGCGCCGTGGAGGGCTACACCTTC. Its translation is CAVEGYTF.